The rows below give T cell receptor beta chains drawn from one sample of a study of blood T cell repertoires in COVID-19. TCRdb keeps only in-frame clones here, not all; method: immunoSEQ multiplex PCR. Of 200,000 to 250,000 clones listed, around 84% are singletons. The sequenced sample consisted of peripheral blood. Receptor source: an elderly man with acute or convalescent COVID-19. The CDR3 runs from the conserved cysteine through the conserved F or W. Size is omitted from some rows. Given values are once, few, many or a class for expanded clones.

j_gene	v_gene	abundance	CDR3aa
TRBJ2-3	TRBV5-1	-	CASSLIGSGSGTDTQYF
TRBJ2-7	TRBV5-4	few	CASSPGLAGVYEQYF
TRBJ2-7	TRBV15	once	CATSPRTGETYEQYF
TRBJ1-1	TRBV7-8	-	CASSPFGGPEAFF
TRBJ2-3	TRBV5-1	-	CASSVSPSDTQYF
TRBJ1-5	TRBV7-2	-	CASSLDRGMGNQPQHF
TRBJ2-1	TRBV19	-	CASSRTGRINEQFF
TRBJ2-5	TRBV19	-	CASSRLAGSETQYF
TRBJ2-3	TRBV6-5	-	CASSYRAGSTDTQYF
TRBJ2-1	TRBV24-1	-	CATSDSGRAYNEQFF
TRBJ2-3	TRBV14	-	CASSHPADGTQYF
TRBJ2-2	TRBV20-1	-	CSARVPQGLFF
TRBJ2-1	TRBV7-9	-	CASSSRTSGIDEQFF
TRBJ2-5	TRBV2	-	CASSPGTSGRETQYF
TRBJ2-5	TRBV5-4	-	CASSLAEETQYF
TRBJ2-5	TRBV5-3	-	CARNIPGPRGLGETQYF
TRBJ1-3	TRBV20-1	few	CSANGQDTIYF
TRBJ1-5	TRBV7-8	-	CASSLGTGLLNQPQHF
TRBJ2-3	TRBV6-2/TRBV6-3	-	CASSYSYAGDTQYF
TRBJ2-7	TRBV7-9	-	CASSSGTPYEQYF
TRBJ1-6	TRBV6-5	-	CASSFREAAKQPLHF
TRBJ1-4	TRBV7-9	-	CASSAGTANEKLFF
TRBJ2-3	TRBV10-3	-	CAISMGRDRTDTQYF
TRBJ2-7	TRBV5-1	-	CASSLEQGKIGYEQYF
TRBJ2-1	TRBV7-3	-	CASSRSQGAYNEQFF
TRBJ1-1	TRBV7-8	-	CASSSSGTLTNTEAFF
TRBJ2-2	TRBV9	-	CASSTRLNTGELFF
TRBJ1-1	TRBV5-8	once	CASSFDLQNTEAFF
TRBJ2-3	TRBV5-1	-	CASSLVGGSTDTQYF
TRBJ2-2	TRBV2	-	CASSRRGINTGELFF
TRBJ2-7	TRBV4-2	-	CASSQDTRGYEQYF
TRBJ2-2	TRBV5-1	-	CASSPIWTGGPNTGELFF
TRBJ2-1	TRBV9	-	CASSVEGEQFF
TRBJ1-6	TRBV27	-	CASSYRGNSPLHF
TRBJ2-1	TRBV7-2	-	CASSSGLAGGRGKFF
TRBJ2-7	TRBV27	-	CASRDRLYHEQYF
TRBJ2-2	TRBV21-1	-	CASNYSIFWEDQGSGELFF
TRBJ1-6	TRBV29-1	-	CSVGQGNSPLHF
TRBJ2-5	TRBV14	-	CASSQAGQGTQYF
TRBJ1-1	TRBV5-1	-	CASNLDSVVTEAFF
TRBJ1-5	TRBV10-3	-	CAISVGGGNQPQHF
TRBJ2-7	TRBV10-3	-	CAIKLAGSYEQYF
TRBJ1-2	TRBV7-2	-	CASSLDYRDYGYTF
TRBJ1-1	TRBV18	-	CASGQGQNTEAFF
TRBJ1-4	TRBV11-2	few	CASSLVTGEKLFF
TRBJ2-5	TRBV7-2	-	CASSLARAWETQYF